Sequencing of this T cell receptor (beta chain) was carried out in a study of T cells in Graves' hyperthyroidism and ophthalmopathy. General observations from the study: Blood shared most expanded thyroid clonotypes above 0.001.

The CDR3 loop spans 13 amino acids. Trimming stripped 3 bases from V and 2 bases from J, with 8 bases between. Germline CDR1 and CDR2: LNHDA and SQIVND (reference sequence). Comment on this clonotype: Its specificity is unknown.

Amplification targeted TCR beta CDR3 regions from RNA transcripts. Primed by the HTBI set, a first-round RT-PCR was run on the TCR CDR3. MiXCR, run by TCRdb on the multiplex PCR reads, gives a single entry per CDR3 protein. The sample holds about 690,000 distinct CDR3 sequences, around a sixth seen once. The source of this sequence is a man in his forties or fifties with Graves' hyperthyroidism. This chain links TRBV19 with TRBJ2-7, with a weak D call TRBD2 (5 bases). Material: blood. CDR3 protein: CASSITRAYEQYF. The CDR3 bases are TGTGCCAGTAGTATCACTAGGGCCTACGAGCAGTACTTC.